This TCR beta chain was captured in a study of blood T cell repertoires in COVID-19. The J segment lost 1 base and the V segment lost 3 bases, leaving 8 bases of the junction unmatched. The CDR3 length is 18 residues. Germline V gives CDR1 SGDLS, CDR2 YYNGEE. Libraries were prepared by immunoSEQ multiplex PCR; TCRdb keeps only in-frame clonotypes and omits some of them. The table has some 230,000 clones, roughly 80% seen once. V is TRBV9 and J is TRBJ2-3, with 13 bases lining up with TRBD2. The TCR sequence derives from a woman aged 40 to 50 with acute COVID-19. Source material: PBMCs or T cells enriched from blood (not recorded which). In DNA, the CDR3 is TGTGCCAGCAGCGGGGGACTAGCGGGACCCAGAGGCACAGATACGCAGTATTTT. It yields the protein CASSGGLAGPRGTDTQYF.